Below are 4 T cell receptor beta chains sequenced from a single sample in a study of blood T cell repertoires in COVID-19. Data came from immunoSEQ multiplex PCR; TCRdb stores just in-frame clones and leaves some out. This sample has hundreds of thousands of clones, with around 86% found just once. Sequencing was done on a sample of peripheral blood. These TCRs come from a woman aged 60 to 75 who had recovered from COVID-19.

CDR3 DNA: TGTGCCAGCAGTGGACAGGGAATGAACACTGAAGCTTTCTTT. Protein: CASSGQGMNTEAFF. The chain links TRBV2 to TRBJ1-1; 7 bases map to TRBD1. Germline values: CDR1 SNHLY, CDR2 FYNNEI. Trimming took 4 bases from V and 0 from J; bases not matched to a gene: 2. This CDR3 comprises 14 residues.

The chain combines TRBV5-5 with TRBJ2-5, with 11 positions matching TRBD2. CDR1 SGHKS and CDR2 YYEKEE come from the germline V gene (reference sequence). This CDR3 region has 18 residues. J gave up 2 bases and V 3 bases, and 12 bases lay outside the gene matches. In DNA form, the CDR3 reads TGTGCCAGCAGCTACCATGGAGTTAGCGGGGGGGTGCAAGAGACCCAGTACTTC. This translates into CASSYHGVSGGVQETQYF. Using reference TRBV5-5 and TRBJ2-5 for the parts outside the CDR3, the full variable domain is DAGVTQSPTHLIKTRGQQVTLRCSPISGHKSVSWYQQVLGQGPQFIFQYYEKEERGRGNFPDRFSARQFPNYSSELNVNALLLGDSALYLCASSYHGVSGGVQETQYFGPGTRLLVL.

The V and J genes are TRBV7-8 and TRBJ2-3, with a possible D match to TRBD2 (5 bases). Germline-derived CDR1 and CDR2 are SGHVS and FQNEAQ. Trimming pared 1 base from V and 2 bases from J, leaving 7 bases between. The CDR3 spans 14 residues. CDR3 in DNA: TGTGCCAGCAGCTTAGGGAGGACCACAGATACGCAGTATTTT. Its translation: CASSLGRTTDTQYF.

The V call is TRBV29-1, the J call TRBJ2-5; no clear D. This CDR3 has 12 amino acids. Germline values: CDR1 SQVTM, CDR2 ANQGSEA. Trimming pared 4 bases from V and 1 base from J, leaving 7 bases between. The CDR3 here is CSVGISQETQYF. Written as DNA, the CDR3 is TGCAGCGTTGGTATCTCCCAAGAGACCCAGTACTTC.